The T cell receptor (beta chain) described here comes from a study of regulatory T cells in long-lasting Graves disease. Study conclusions and caveats: TRBV28, TRBJ1-2 and TRBJ2-5 emerged as the favored segments in persistent disease. Newly diagnosed patients shared about a thousand public clonotypes; persistent patients shared a few thousand.

Indicated time point: persistent/refractory GD, antithyroid drugs over 5 years with positive TRAb. PBMC RNA was the source of the TCR library. This clonotype was detected ten times or more. Its antigen is still unknown. Arm-PCR of CDR3 regions with iRepertoire HTBI primers generated TCR beta libraries. TCRdb itself ran the multiplex PCR reads through MiXCR, one entry per CDR3 protein. Among 300,000 to 500,000 distinct CDR3 sequences listed, around 20% were seen once. The CDR3 has 11 residues. In germline, CDR1 is SNHLY, CDR2 FYNNEI. The J segment lost 6 bases and the V segment lost 9 bases, leaving 1 base of the junction unmatched.

The material was peripheral blood mononuclear cells (PBMCs), obtained when the disease was refractory, from a patient treated with antithyroid drugs. This receptor was taken from a female donor with Graves disease. The chain combines TRBV2 with TRBJ2-2, with 7 positions matching TRBD2. The CDR3 sequence: CASGGAGELFF. CDR3 bases: TGTGCCAGTGGGGGGGCCGGGGAGCTGTTTTTT.